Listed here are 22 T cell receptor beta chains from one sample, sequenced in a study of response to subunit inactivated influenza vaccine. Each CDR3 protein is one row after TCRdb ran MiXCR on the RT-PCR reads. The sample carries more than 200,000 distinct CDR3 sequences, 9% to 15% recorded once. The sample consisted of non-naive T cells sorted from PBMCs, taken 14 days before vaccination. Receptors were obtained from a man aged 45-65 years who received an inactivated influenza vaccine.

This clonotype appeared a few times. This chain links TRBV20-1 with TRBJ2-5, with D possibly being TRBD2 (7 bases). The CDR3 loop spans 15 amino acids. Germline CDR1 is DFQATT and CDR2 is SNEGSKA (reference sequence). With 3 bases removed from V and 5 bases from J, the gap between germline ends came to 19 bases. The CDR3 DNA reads TGCAGTGCTAGCCACTTGGGGGGGCGCCGGGAGACCCAGTACTTC. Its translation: CSASHLGGRRETQYF.

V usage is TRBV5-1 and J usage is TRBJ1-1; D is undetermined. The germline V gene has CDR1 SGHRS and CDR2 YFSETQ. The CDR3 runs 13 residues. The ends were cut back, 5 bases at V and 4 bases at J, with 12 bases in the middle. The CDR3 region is CASREPHRTEAFF. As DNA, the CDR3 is TGCGCCAGCAGAGAGCCCCATCGCACTGAAGCTTTCTTT. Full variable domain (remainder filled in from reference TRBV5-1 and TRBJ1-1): KAGVTQTPRYLIKTRGQQVTLSCSPISGHRSVSWYQQTPGQGLQFLFEYFSETQRNKGNFPGRFSGRQFSNSRSEMNVSTLELGDSALYLCASREPHRTEAFFGQGTRLTVV.

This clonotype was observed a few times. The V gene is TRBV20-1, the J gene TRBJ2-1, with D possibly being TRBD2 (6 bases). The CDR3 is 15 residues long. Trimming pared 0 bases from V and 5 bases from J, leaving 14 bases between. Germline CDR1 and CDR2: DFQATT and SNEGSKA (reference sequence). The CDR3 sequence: CSARESGVPHNEQFF. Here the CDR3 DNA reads TGCAGTGCTAGAGAGTCGGGAGTCCCCCACAATGAGCAGTTCTTC.

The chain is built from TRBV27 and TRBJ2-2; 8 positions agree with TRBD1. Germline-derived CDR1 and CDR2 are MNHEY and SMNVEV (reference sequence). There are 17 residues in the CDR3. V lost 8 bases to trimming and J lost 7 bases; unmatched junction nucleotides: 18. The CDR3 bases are TGTGCCAGCCGCCCCATATTCCAGGGGGCGCCCGGCGGGGAGCTGTTTTTT. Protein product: CASRPIFQGAPGGELFF.

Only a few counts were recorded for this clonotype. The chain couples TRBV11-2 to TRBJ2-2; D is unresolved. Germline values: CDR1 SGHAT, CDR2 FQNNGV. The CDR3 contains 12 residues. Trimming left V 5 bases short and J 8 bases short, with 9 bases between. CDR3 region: CASSAIGGELFF. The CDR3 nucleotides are TGTGCCAGCAGCGCCATAGGGGGGGAGCTGTTTTTT.

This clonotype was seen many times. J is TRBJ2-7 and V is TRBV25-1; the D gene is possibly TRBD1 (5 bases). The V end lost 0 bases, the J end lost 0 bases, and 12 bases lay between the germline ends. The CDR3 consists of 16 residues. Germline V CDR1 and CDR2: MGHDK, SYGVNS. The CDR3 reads CASSEYSGLSSYEQYF. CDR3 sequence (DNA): TGTGCCAGCAGTGAATACTCAGGGCTGAGCTCCTACGAGCAGTACTTC.

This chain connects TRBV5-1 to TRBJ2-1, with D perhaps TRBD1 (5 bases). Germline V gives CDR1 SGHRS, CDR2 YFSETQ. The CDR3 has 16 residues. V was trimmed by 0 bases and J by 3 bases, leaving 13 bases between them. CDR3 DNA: TGCGCCAGCAGCTTGGTGGGCAGGGCAAGCTACAATGAGCAGTTCTTC. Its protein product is CASSLVGRASYNEQFF.

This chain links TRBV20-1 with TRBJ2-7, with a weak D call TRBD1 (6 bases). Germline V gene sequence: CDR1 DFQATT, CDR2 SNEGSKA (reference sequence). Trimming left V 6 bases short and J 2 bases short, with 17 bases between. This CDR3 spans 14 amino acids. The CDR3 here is CSAPDRRFPYEQYF. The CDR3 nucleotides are TGCAGTGCGCCCGACAGGAGGTTCCCCTACGAGCAGTACTTC.

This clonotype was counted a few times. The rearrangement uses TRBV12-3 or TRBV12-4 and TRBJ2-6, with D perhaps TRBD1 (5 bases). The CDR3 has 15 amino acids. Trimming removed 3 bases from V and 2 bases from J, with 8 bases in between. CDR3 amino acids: CASSFLGAGANVLTF. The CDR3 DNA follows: TGTGCCAGCAGTTTTCTAGGGGCTGGGGCCAACGTCCTGACTTTC.

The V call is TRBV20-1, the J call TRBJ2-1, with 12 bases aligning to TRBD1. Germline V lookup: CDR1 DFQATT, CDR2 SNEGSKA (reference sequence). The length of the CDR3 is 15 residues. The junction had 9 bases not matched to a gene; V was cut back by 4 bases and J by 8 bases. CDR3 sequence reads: CSATGGDRGLDEQFF. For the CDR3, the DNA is TGCAGTGCTACTGGGGGGGACAGGGGGCTAGATGAGCAGTTCTTC.

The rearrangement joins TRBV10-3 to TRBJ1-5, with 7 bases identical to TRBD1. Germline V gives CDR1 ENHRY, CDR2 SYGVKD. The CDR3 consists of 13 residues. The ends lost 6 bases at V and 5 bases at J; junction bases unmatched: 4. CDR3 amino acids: CAIRSTGDQPQHF. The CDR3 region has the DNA TGTGCCATCAGATCTACAGGGGATCAGCCCCAGCATTTT.

This CDR3 is CASREGNTGELFF. The CDR3 DNA sequence: TGTGCCTCCAGGGAGGGGAACACCGGGGAGCTGTTTTTT. The chain couples TRBV10-3 to TRBJ2-2; 7 bases are a match to TRBD2. The CDR3 consists of 13 residues. CDR1 is ENHRY and CDR2 is SYGVKD in the germline V gene. J gave up 1 base and V 11 bases, and 4 bases lay outside the gene matches.

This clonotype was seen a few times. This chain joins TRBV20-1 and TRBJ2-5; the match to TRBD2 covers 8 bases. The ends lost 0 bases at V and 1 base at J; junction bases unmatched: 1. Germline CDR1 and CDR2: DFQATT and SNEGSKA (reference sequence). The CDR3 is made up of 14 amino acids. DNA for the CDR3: TGCAGTGCTAGAGACGGGAGGGCCCAAGAGACCCAGTACTTC. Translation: CSARDGRAQETQYF.

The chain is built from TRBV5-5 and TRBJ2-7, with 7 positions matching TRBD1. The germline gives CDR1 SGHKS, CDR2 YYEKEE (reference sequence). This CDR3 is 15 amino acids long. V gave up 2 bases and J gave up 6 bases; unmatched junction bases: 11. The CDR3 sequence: CASSFYEGARGEQYF. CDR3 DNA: TGTGCCAGCAGCTTTTATGAGGGGGCTCGGGGCGAGCAGTACTTC.

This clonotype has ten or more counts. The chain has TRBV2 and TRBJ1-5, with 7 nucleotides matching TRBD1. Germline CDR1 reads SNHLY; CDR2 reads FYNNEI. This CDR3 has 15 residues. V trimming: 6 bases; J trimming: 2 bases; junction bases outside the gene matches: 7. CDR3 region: CASREGQSGNQPQHF. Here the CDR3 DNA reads TGTGCCAGCAGGGAGGGACAGAGTGGCAATCAGCCCCAGCATTTT.

The CDR3 protein is CASSPGQAIGGYTF. The CDR3 DNA reads TGTGCCAGCTCCCCCGGGCAGGCCATAGGGGGCTACACCTTC. The rearrangement links TRBV18 to TRBJ1-2; D remains ambiguous. The ends were cut back, 6 bases at V and 8 bases at J, with 19 bases in the middle. The CDR3 extends over 14 amino acids. Germline values: CDR1 KGHSH, CDR2 LQKENI.

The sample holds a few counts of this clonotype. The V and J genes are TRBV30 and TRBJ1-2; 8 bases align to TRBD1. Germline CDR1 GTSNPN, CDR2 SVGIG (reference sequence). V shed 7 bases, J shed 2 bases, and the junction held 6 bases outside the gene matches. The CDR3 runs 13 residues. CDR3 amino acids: CASMDRANYGYTF. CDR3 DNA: TGTGCCTCGATGGACAGGGCAAACTATGGCTACACCTTC.

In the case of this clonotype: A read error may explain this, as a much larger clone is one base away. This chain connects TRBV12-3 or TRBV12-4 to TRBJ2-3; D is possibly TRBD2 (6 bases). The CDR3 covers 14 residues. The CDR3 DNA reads TGTGCCAGCACCGGGACTTTGGAATCAGAGACGCAGTATTTT. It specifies CASTGTLESETQYF.

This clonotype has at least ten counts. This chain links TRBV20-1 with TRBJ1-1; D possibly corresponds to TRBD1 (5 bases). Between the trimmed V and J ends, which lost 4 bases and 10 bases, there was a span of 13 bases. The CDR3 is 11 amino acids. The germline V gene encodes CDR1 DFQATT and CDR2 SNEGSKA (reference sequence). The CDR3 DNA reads TGCAGTGCTACTCAACAGGTTGCAGCTTTCTTT. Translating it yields CSATQQVAAFF.

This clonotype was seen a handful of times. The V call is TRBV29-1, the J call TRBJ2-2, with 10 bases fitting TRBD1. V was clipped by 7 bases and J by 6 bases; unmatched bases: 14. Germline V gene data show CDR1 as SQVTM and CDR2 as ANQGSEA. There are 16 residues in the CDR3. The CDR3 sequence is CSDWDRGSYSPGELFF. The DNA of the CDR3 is TGCAGCGATTGGGACAGGGGATCTTATAGCCCCGGGGAGCTGTTTTTT.

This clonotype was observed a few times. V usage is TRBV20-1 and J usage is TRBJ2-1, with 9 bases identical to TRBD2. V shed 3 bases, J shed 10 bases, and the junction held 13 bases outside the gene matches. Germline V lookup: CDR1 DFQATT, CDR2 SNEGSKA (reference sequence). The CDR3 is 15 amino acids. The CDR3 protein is CSARAGTSISREQFF. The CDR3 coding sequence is TGCAGTGCTAGGGCCGGGACTAGCATTTCTCGGGAGCAGTTCTTC.

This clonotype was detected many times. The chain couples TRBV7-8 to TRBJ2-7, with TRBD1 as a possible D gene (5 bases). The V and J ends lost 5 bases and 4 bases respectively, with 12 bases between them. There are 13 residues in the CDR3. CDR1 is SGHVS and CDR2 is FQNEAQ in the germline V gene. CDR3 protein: CASSKDTLYEQYF. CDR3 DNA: TGTGCCAGCAGCAAGGACACCTTATACGAGCAGTACTTC.